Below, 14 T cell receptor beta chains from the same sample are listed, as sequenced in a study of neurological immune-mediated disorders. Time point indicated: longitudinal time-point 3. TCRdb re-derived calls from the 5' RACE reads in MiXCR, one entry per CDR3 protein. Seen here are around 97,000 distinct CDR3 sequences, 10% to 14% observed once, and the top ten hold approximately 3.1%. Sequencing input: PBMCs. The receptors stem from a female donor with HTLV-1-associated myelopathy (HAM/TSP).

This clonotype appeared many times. The CDR3 DNA reads TGTGCCAGCAGCAGCCAGAACACCGGGGAGCTGTTTTTT. Translation gives CASSSQNTGELFF. The chain joins TRBV5-8 to TRBJ2-2; D call uncertain. Germline loops: CDR1 SGHTS, CDR2 YDEGEE. Trimming stripped 4 bases from V and 1 base from J, with 5 bases between. CDR3 size: 13 residues.

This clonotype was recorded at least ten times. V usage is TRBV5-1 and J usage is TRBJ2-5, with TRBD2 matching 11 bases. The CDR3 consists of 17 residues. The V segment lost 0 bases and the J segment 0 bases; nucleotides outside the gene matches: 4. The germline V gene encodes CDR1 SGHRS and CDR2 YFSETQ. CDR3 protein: CASSLARGLADQETQYF. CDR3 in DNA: TGCGCCAGCAGCTTGGCCAGGGGACTAGCGGACCAAGAGACCCAGTACTTC. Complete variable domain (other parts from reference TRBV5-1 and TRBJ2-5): KAGVTQTPRYLIKTRGQQVTLSCSPISGHRSVSWYQQTPGQGLQFLFEYFSETQRNKGNFPGRFSGRQFSNSRSEMNVSTLELGDSALYLCASSLARGLADQETQYFGPGTRLLVL.

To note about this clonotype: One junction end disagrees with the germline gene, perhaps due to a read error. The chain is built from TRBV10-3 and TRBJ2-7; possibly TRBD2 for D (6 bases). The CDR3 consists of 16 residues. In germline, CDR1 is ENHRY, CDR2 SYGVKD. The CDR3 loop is CANSESTPLGSYEQYF. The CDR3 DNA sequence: TGTGCCAACAGTGAGTCTACCCCCCTCGGGAGCTACGAGCAGTACTTC.

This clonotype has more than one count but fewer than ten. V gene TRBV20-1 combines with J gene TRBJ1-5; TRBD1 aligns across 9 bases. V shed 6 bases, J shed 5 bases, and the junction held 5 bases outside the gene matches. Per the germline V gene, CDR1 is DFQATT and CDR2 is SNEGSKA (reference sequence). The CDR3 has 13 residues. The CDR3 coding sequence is TGCAGTGCCCCGGGACAGGGCTATCAGCCCCAGCATTTT. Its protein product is CSAPGQGYQPQHF.

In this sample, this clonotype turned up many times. CDR3 DNA sequence: TGCAGTGCTCCTAGGCGTCTAGTTTTGCCCGAGCAGTTCTTC. Its translation is CSAPRRLVLPEQFF. The chain carries TRBV20-1 and TRBJ2-1; no definite D call. Trimming shortened V by 5 bases and J by 10 bases, and 21 bases separated the two germline ends. The CDR3 totals 14 residues. In germline, CDR1 is DFQATT, CDR2 SNEGSKA (reference sequence).

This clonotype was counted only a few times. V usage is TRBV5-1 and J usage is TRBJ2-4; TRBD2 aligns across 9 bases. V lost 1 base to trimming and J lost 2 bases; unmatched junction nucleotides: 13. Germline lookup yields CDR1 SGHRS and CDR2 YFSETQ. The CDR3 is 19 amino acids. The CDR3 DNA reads TGCGCCAGCAGCTTGTTTTTGGCGGGGGGGCCGTTGTCCAAAAACATTCAGTACTTC. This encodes CASSLFLAGGPLSKNIQYF.

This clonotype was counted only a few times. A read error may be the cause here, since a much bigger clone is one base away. CDR3 DNA sequence: TGTGCCACCAGCAGAGTGACAGGGACCTGGGAGCTGTTTTTT. It specifies CATSRVTGTWELFF. The chain has TRBV15 and TRBJ2-2, with TRBD1 matching 7 bases. The CDR3 has 14 residues. J was trimmed by 9 bases and V by 1 base; bases with no gene match: 5. CDR1 and CDR2 (germline): LNHNV, YYDKDF (reference sequence).

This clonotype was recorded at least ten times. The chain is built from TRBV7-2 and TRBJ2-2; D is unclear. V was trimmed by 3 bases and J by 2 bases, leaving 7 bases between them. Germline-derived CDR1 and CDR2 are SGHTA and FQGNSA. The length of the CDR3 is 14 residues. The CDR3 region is CASSLETNTGELFF. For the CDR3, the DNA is TGTGCCAGCAGCTTGGAGACTAACACCGGGGAGCTGTTTTTT.

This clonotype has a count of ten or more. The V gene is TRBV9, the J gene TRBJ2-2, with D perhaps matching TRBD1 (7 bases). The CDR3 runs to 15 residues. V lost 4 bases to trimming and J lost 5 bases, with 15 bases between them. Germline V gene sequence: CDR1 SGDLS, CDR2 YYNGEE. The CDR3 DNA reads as TGTGCCAGCAGCCGGGGTCAGGGGGGTACCGGGGAGCTGTTTTTT. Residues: CASSRGQGGTGELFF.

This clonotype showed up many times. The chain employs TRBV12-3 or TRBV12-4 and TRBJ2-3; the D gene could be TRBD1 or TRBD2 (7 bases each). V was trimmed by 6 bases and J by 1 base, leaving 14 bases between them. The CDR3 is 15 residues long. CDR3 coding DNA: TGTGCCAGCAGGGTTCAGGGGGGGGGCACAGATACGCAGTATTTT. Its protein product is CASRVQGGGTDTQYF.

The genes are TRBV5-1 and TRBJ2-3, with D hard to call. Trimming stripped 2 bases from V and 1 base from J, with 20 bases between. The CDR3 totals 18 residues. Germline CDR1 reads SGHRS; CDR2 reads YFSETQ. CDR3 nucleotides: TGCGCCAGCAGCTTTGGCCCGAGTGGGTCATCCGGCACAGATACGCAGTATTTT. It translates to CASSFGPSGSSGTDTQYF.

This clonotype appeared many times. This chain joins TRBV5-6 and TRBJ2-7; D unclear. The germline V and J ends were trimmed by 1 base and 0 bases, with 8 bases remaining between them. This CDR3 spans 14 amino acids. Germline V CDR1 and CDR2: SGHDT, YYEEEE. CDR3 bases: TGTGCCAGCAGCTTGTCGACGGTCTCCTACGAGCAGTACTTC. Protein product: CASSLSTVSYEQYF.

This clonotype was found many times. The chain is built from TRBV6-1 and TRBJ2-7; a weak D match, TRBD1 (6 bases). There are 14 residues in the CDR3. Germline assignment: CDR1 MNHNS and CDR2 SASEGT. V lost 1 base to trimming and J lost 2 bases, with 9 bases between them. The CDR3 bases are TGTGCCAGCAGTGAAGTCAGGGGCACCTACGAGCAGTACTTC. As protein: CASSEVRGTYEQYF.

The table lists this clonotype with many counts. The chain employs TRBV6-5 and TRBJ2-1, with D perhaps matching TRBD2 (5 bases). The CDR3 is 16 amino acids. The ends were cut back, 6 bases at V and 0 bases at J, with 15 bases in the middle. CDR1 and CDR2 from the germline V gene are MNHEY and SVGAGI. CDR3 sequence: CASSAEGGVSYNEQFF. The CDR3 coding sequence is TGTGCCAGCAGCGCCGAAGGAGGTGTCTCCTACAATGAGCAGTTCTTC.